This T cell receptor beta chain was observed in a study of control samples from healthy donors and cancer patients. The assay was immunoSEQ multiplex PCR, and TCRdb's table has in-frame clones only and misses some. The data show about 180,000 clones, about 91% seen once. This receptor was obtained from a woman between 40 and 55 years old in good health. Sequencing used blood.

The CDR3 region has the DNA TGTGCCAGCAGTTACCAAGCGGGGGAATACAATGAGCAGTTCTTC. Its translation is CASSYQAGEYNEQFF. The chain couples TRBV6-5 to TRBJ2-1; 8 positions match TRBD2. The CDR3 covers 15 residues. Germline V lookup: CDR1 MNHEY, CDR2 SVGAGI. After removal of 2 bases from V and 4 bases from J, the junction contained 4 bases not matched to a gene.